This passage covers 29 T cell receptor beta chains from one sample sequenced in a study of cytomegalovirus exposure and HLA in healthy donors. Primers included in the PCR were 60 Vbeta and 13 Jbeta primers. Repertoires were generated with immunoSEQ multiplex PCR, while TCRdb's copy carries only in-frame clones and drops some. The sample has about 130,000 clones, about 73% seen once. The sample was PBMCs. The receptors were sampled from a woman in her 50s in good health and CMV-seropositive.

This chain joins TRBV5-1 and TRBJ1-2; D is unclear. The CDR3 runs to 14 residues. Germline lookup yields CDR1 SGHRS and CDR2 YFSETQ. V was trimmed by 10 bases and J by 9 bases, leaving 25 bases between them. The CDR3 DNA sequence: TGCGCCTCAGCCCAGCTAGGGTCGGGGAGAAGCTACACCTTC. It is translated as CASAQLGSGRSYTF.

This clone was counted only a few times. The chain joins TRBV7-2 to TRBJ1-1, with unresolved D. V gave up 5 bases and J gave up 8 bases, with 18 bases separating them. The CDR3 extends over 14 amino acids. Per germline, CDR1 SGHTA and CDR2 FQGNSA. DNA for the CDR3: TGTGCCAGCAGCCCCCTCCATGGTACTACGGAAGCTTTCTTT. This gives the protein CASSPLHGTTEAFF.

The sample holds one count of this clone. The chain recombines TRBV29-1 with TRBJ1-1; possible D gene TRBD1, 6 bases. V was shortened by 6 bases and J by 2 bases, with 10 bases between the two germline ends. Looked up from germline, CDR1 is SQVTM and CDR2 is ANQGSEA. The CDR3 sequence is 12 residues long. The DNA of the CDR3 is TGCAGCGTCTCACAGGGAAACACTGAAGCTTTCTTT. As protein: CSVSQGNTEAFF.

The chain links TRBV11-3 to TRBJ1-6; a weak D match, TRBD1 (6 bases). Germline V CDR1 and CDR2: SGHNT, YENEEA. V was trimmed by 4 bases and J by 9 bases, leaving 16 bases between them. The CDR3 is made up of 15 amino acids. The CDR3 DNA reads TGTGCCAGCAGCTACCAACAGGGCGTAGGTTCACCCCTCCACTTT. It encodes CASSYQQGVGSPLHF.

This clone was counted a few times. The rearrangement links TRBV21-1 to TRBJ2-5; TRBD1, the table's D call, lacks a check against the DNA. TRBV21-1 constitutes a pseudogene. CDR3 length: 15 amino acids. CDR3 protein: CASSTRVLVGETQYF. In DNA form, the CDR3 reads TGTGCCAGCAGCACCAGGGTGTTGGTTGGAGAGACCCAGTACTTC.

This sequence joins TRBV30 and TRBJ1-3, with TRBD1 matching 7 bases. Trimming cost V 2 bases and J 4 bases; bases outside gene matches: 8. CDR1 is GTSNPN, CDR2 SVGIG, per germline (reference sequence). The CDR3 runs to 15 residues. The CDR3 coding sequence is TGTGCCTGGAGTTATGACGGGACAGTCGGAAACACCATATATTTT. Translation gives CAWSYDGTVGNTIYF.

The V and J genes are TRBV5-4 and TRBJ1-4, with D tentatively TRBD1 (6 bases). CDR1 and CDR2 (germline): SGHNT, YYREEE (reference sequence). The V end lost 4 bases, the J end lost 6 bases, and 19 bases lay between the germline ends. This CDR3 has 16 amino acids. CDR3 in DNA: TGTGCCAGCAGCCCTTGGGGGATACAGGGCCATGAAAAACTGTTTTTT. The encoded protein is CASSPWGIQGHEKLFF. The complete variable domain, with remaining parts taken from reference TRBV5-4 and TRBJ1-4, reads ETGVTQSPTHLIKTRGQQVTLRCSSQSGHNTVSWYQQALGQGPQFIFQYYREEENGRGNFPPRFSGLQFPNYSSELNVNALELDDSALYLCASSPWGIQGHEKLFFGSGTQLSVL.

V usage is TRBV11-3 and J usage is TRBJ2-2; D possibly corresponds to TRBD2 (5 bases). V lost 7 bases, J lost 3 bases, and 27 bases lay in between. The CDR3 consists of 19 residues. The germline CDR1 and CDR2 sequences are SGHNT and YENEEA. CDR3 in DNA: TGTGCCAGCACCGTCCGGGTTTTTCGGGGTTTCGAGGACACCGGGGAGCTGTTTTTT. Protein: CASTVRVFRGFEDTGELFF.

V gene TRBV19 combines with J gene TRBJ2-3; no definite D call. This CDR3 contains 14 residues. Trimming left V 3 bases short and J 1 base short, with 8 bases between. Germline CDR1 LNHDA, CDR2 SQIVND (reference sequence). The CDR3: CASSMVGRTDTQYF. The CDR3 DNA reads TGTGCCAGTAGTATGGTCGGTCGCACAGATACGCAGTATTTT.

The chain is built from TRBV29-1 and TRBJ2-1; maybe TRBD2 (6 bases). This CDR3 is 14 amino acids long. Looked up from germline, CDR1 is SQVTM and CDR2 is ANQGSEA. V lost 0 bases to trimming and J lost 7 bases, with 13 bases between them. The CDR3 DNA reads TGCAGCGTTGAAGATCTGCGGGGCTGGAATGAGCAGTTCTTC. Translated, it gives CSVEDLRGWNEQFF.

This clone turned up a few times. Other DNA sequences of this sample code for an identical CDR3. V is TRBV5-6 and J is TRBJ1-4; D call uncertain. This CDR3 contains 14 residues. Trimming removed 0 bases at V and 0 bases at J, with 3 bases between. In germline, CDR1 is SGHDT, CDR2 YYEEEE. CDR3 in DNA: TGTGCCAGCAGCTTGGGCGCAACTAATGAAAAACTGTTTTTT. Translation: CASSLGATNEKLFF.

The V call is TRBV12-2, the J call TRBJ2-1; TRBD1 reflects the table's D call only, with no check against the DNA. TRBV12-2 is noted as a pseudogene. The CDR3 spans 14 residues. CDR3 coding DNA: TGTGCAAGTCGCCAGGACAGGGTATACAATGAGCAGTTCTTC. It is translated as CASRQDRVYNEQFF.

J is TRBJ2-1 and V is TRBV5-1, with TRBD1 identical over 7 bases. This CDR3 is built from 15 residues. The trim removed 4 bases at V and 5 bases at J, leaving 9 bases unmatched. The germline gives CDR1 SGHRS, CDR2 YFSETQ. Written as DNA, the CDR3 is TGCGCCAGCAGCCTTCCTAGGACAGGTAACAATGAGCAGTTCTTC. This gives the protein CASSLPRTGNNEQFF.

This clone has a handful of counts. The gene calls are TRBV6-1 and TRBJ1-6, with 8 bases identical to TRBD1. J was trimmed by 9 bases and V by 4 bases; bases with no gene match: 11. The CDR3 length is 16 residues. Germline CDR1 MNHNS, CDR2 SASEGT. CDR3 nucleotides: TGTGCCAGCAGTGTCAATTGGGACAGGCCGAGTTCACCCCTCCACTTT. Encoded protein: CASSVNWDRPSSPLHF.

The chain joins TRBV23-1 to TRBJ2-7; D gene uncertain. TRBV23-1 is given ORF status, its function remaining uncertain. Trimming took 9 bases from V and 1 from J, leaving 10 bases between them. This CDR3 has 12 amino acids. CDR3 residues: CASGRSSYEQYF. The CDR3, as DNA: TGCGCCAGTGGCAGGTCTTCCTACGAGCAGTACTTC.

Remarks on this clone: The same CDR3 is also encoded by other DNA sequences in this sample. V and J are TRBV4-1 and TRBJ1-4; TRBD1 is a possible D gene (6 bases). The CDR3 sequence is 13 residues long. Germline assignment: CDR1 MGHRA and CDR2 YSYEKL. With 4 bases removed from V and 15 bases from J, the gap between germline ends came to 18 bases. CDR3 in DNA: TGCGCCAGCAGCCCTACTGGGACACGTTCATTGTTTTTT. Translating it yields CASSPTGTRSLFF.

This clone turned up a few times. The chain is built from TRBV10-3 and TRBJ1-2, with no clear D. Germline lookup yields CDR1 ENHRY and CDR2 SYGVKD. V lost 0 bases and J lost 2, with 13 bases in between. The CDR3 loop spans 16 amino acids. In nucleotides, the CDR3 is TGTGCCATCAGTGAGTCGGCGGGTAACTCCAACTATGGCTACACCTTC. Its protein product is CAISESAGNSNYGYTF.

This clone was observed a handful of times. The chain employs TRBV7-9 and TRBJ2-3, with a possible D match to TRBD2 (5 bases). Germline V lookup: CDR1 SEHNR, CDR2 FQNEAQ (reference sequence). The CDR3 consists of 16 residues. Trimming took off 5 bases at V and 2 bases at J, with 17 bases between the two ends. CDR3 sequence reads: CASSPYGVRDTDTQYF. CDR3 nucleotides: TGTGCCAGCAGCCCATACGGGGTCCGGGACACAGATACGCAGTATTTT.

This clone has only a few counts. The rearrangement joins TRBV6-1 to TRBJ1-1; the D is unclear. Deletions cut 3 bases from V and 2 bases from J, with 4 bases between. This CDR3 spans 12 amino acids. CDR1 and CDR2 from the germline V gene are MNHNS and SASEGT. CDR3 sequence reads: CASSDPNTEAFF. The DNA for the CDR3 is TGTGCCAGCAGTGACCCTAACACTGAAGCTTTCTTT.

The gene calls are TRBV11-3 and TRBJ2-5, with D perhaps TRBD1 (5 bases). Trimming stripped 2 bases from V and 8 bases from J, with 15 bases between. Germline CDR1 and CDR2: SGHNT and YENEEA. This CDR3 has 14 amino acids. This chain's CDR3 is CASSLLGAQGTQYF. In DNA form, the CDR3 reads TGTGCCAGCAGCTTATTAGGTGCCCAGGGAACCCAGTACTTC.

The V call is TRBV1, the J call TRBJ1-6; TRBD1 reflects the table's D call only, with no check against the DNA. TRBV1 is recorded as a pseudogene. The CDR3 length is 15 residues. CDR3 bases: TGCACCAGCAGCCACGCGGGACAGGGAATGGAACCCCTCCACTTT. Its protein product is CTSSHAGQGMEPLHF.

The rearrangement joins TRBV11-3 to TRBJ1-6, with no clear D. The V and J ends lost 5 bases and 3 bases respectively, with 8 bases between them. The CDR3 covers 14 residues. CDR1 and CDR2 from the germline V gene are SGHNT and YENEEA. CDR3 region: CASSREGYNSPLHF. The CDR3 bases are TGTGCCAGCAGCCGTGAGGGCTATAATTCACCCCTCCACTTT.

The gene calls are TRBV7-8 and TRBJ1-5; 7 bases align to TRBD1. CDR1 is SGHVS and CDR2 is FQNEAQ in the germline V gene. Trimming at V came to 8 bases and at J to 6 bases, leaving 13 bases not matched to a gene. The CDR3 is 15 amino acids. Here the CDR3 DNA reads TGTGCCAGCGAATCCGGCACAGGGGTATCTCAGCCCCAGCATTTT. The encoded protein is CASESGTGVSQPQHF.

This chain connects TRBV7-2 to TRBJ2-5; weak D call: TRBD1 (6 bases). Per the germline V gene, CDR1 is SGHTA and CDR2 is FQGNSA. V was pared by 5 bases and J by 2 bases, with 18 bases between. The CDR3 totals 16 residues. The CDR3 loop is CASSRPWGGQQETQYF. The CDR3 nucleotides read TGTGCCAGCAGCCGCCCTTGGGGTGGACAGCAAGAGACCCAGTACTTC.

The chain links TRBV2 to TRBJ1-4; the match to TRBD1 covers 7 bases. Trimming took 9 bases from V and 4 from J; bases not matched to a gene: 5. This CDR3 spans 13 amino acids. Germline V CDR1 and CDR2: SNHLY, FYNNEI. CDR3 region: CASRDSNNEKLFF. In DNA form, the CDR3 reads TGTGCCAGTCGGGACAGTAATAATGAAAAACTGTTTTTT.

J is TRBJ1-2 and V is TRBV6-1; D is unresolved. CDR3 length equals 16 residues. Trimming took 2 bases from V and 8 from J, leaving 21 bases between them. The germline V gene encodes CDR1 MNHNS and CDR2 SASEGT. The CDR3 nucleotides are TGTGCCAGCAGTGAAAGCCAGAGATTACGGGTTCGCGGCTACACCTTC. This codes for CASSESQRLRVRGYTF.

The chain recombines TRBV6-4 with TRBJ2-5, with 10 positions matching TRBD2. The CDR3 extends over 15 amino acids. Trimming at V came to 5 bases and at J to 1 base, leaving 4 bases not matched to a gene. Germline V gives CDR1 MRHNA, CDR2 SNTAGT. CDR3 nucleotides: TGTGCCAGCAGTCGTAGCGGGGGGCTCCAAGAGACCCAGTACTTC. Translation: CASSRSGGLQETQYF.

This chain joins TRBV30 and TRBJ2-5; perhaps TRBD2 as D (7 bases). V was pared by 2 bases and J by 1 base, with 14 bases between. The CDR3 consists of 15 residues. Germline CDR1 is GTSNPN and CDR2 is SVGIG (reference sequence). CDR3 in amino acids: CAWSLLAGAQETQYF. Written as DNA, the CDR3 is TGTGCCTGGAGTTTGCTGGCGGGGGCCCAAGAGACCCAGTACTTC.

This chain joins TRBV5-6 and TRBJ1-4; 7 bases map to TRBD1. The CDR3 consists of 13 residues. Germline V CDR1 and CDR2: SGHDT, YYEEEE. Trimming took 1 base from V and 8 from J; bases not matched to a gene: 2. The CDR3 loop reads CASSLTGEEKLFF. The CDR3 coding sequence is TGTGCCAGCAGCTTGACAGGGGAGGAAAAACTGTTTTTT. The entire variable domain, with the rest obtained from reference TRBV5-6 and TRBJ1-4, is as follows: DAGVTQSPTHLIKTRGQQVTLRCSPKSGHDTVSWYQQALGQGPQFIFQYYEEEERQRGNFPDRFSGHQFPNYSSELNVNALLLGDSALYLCASSLTGEEKLFFGSGTQLSVL.